Listed here are 10 T cell receptor beta chains from one sample, sequenced in a study of T cell changes during pregnancy in multiple sclerosis. The protocol was immunoSEQ multiplex PCR, while the TCRdb copy is restricted to in-frame clones and leaves out a portion. The table has 20,000 to 25,000 clones, about 89% seen once. The input for sequencing was CD8+ T cells from peripheral blood mononuclear cells, taken in the first trimester of pregnancy. These receptors were taken from a female donor with multiple sclerosis, enrolled in a pregnancy study.

This chain uses TRBV7-9 with TRBJ2-1; tentative D call: TRBD2 (6 bases). This CDR3 has 17 amino acids. Germline assignment: CDR1 SEHNR and CDR2 FQNEAQ (reference sequence). V gave up 5 bases and J gave up 0 bases, with 17 bases separating them. The CDR3 bases are TGTGCCAGCAGCCCTGGGGGTGAGGGACTCTCCTACAATGAGCAGTTCTTC. This sequence encodes CASSPGGEGLSYNEQFF. Combining the CDR3 with reference TRBV7-9 and TRBJ2-1 gives the whole variable domain DTGVSQNPRHKITKRGQNVTFRCDPISEHNRLYWYRQTLGQGPEFLTYFQNEAQLEKSRLLSDRFSAERPKGSFSTLEIQRTEQGDSAMYLCASSPGGEGLSYNEQFFGPGTRLTVL.

The chain carries TRBV7-9 and TRBJ1-2; D perhaps matches TRBD1 (5 bases). The length of the CDR3 is 16 residues. V was pared by 0 bases and J by 4 bases, with 15 bases between. Per germline, CDR1 SEHNR and CDR2 FQNEAQ (reference sequence). DNA for the CDR3: TGTGCCAGCAGCTTAGCGGGAGCGGAGGGGCCCTATGGCTACACCTTC. It yields the protein CASSLAGAEGPYGYTF.

This chain connects TRBV21-1 to TRBJ2-7; the table's D gene call, TRBD1, was not cross checked with the DNA. TRBV21-1 is deemed a pseudogene. CDR3 size: 18 residues. The CDR3 region is CASSINRQGEGSGNEQYF. The DNA of the CDR3 is TGTGCCAGCAGCATCAATCGGCAGGGGGAAGGAAGTGGGAACGAGCAGTACTTC.

This rearrangement joins TRBV9 to TRBJ2-7; 8 nucleotides match TRBD2. Losses at the gene ends were 3 bases for V and 2 bases for J; bases not matched to a gene: 7. The CDR3 length is 15 residues. CDR1 SGDLS and CDR2 YYNGEE come from the germline V gene. CDR3 coding DNA: TGTGCCAGCAGCGCGGAAGGGACTAGGACCTACGAGCAGTACTTC. It specifies CASSAEGTRTYEQYF.

The chain carries TRBV30 and TRBJ2-6; D is perhaps TRBD2 (6 bases). V lost 1 base, J lost 1 base, and 11 bases lay in between. The CDR3 has 16 residues. Germline CDR1 and CDR2: GTSNPN and SVGIG (reference sequence). Here the CDR3 reads CAWSGPEGSGANVLTF. CDR3 coding DNA: TGTGCCTGGAGTGGACCGGAGGGTTCTGGGGCCAACGTCCTGACTTTC.

V is TRBV19 and J is TRBJ2-7; D not resolved. CDR1 and CDR2 from the germline V gene are LNHDA and SQIVND (reference sequence). The ends were cut back, 5 bases at V and 0 bases at J, with 11 bases in the middle. This CDR3 region has 14 residues. CDR3 region: CASSAQQSSYEQYF. The CDR3 bases are TGTGCCAGTAGTGCCCAACAGAGCTCCTACGAGCAGTACTTC.

V is TRBV19 and J is TRBJ2-3, with a tentative D call TRBD2 (5 bases). Germline assignment: CDR1 LNHDA and CDR2 SQIVND (reference sequence). Deletions cut 3 bases from V and 1 base from J, with 8 bases between. CDR3 length: 14 residues. The CDR3 loop reads CASSITGGTDTQYF. The CDR3 region has the DNA TGTGCCAGTAGTATTACCGGGGGCACAGATACGCAGTATTTT. Looking up the rest from reference TRBV19 and TRBJ2-3 gives the full variable domain: DGGITQSPKYLFRKEGQNVTLSCEQNLNHDAMYWYRQDPGQGLRLIYYSQIVNDFQKGDIAEGYSVSREKKESFPLTVTSAQKNPTAFYLCASSITGGTDTQYFGPGTRLTVL.

The gene calls are TRBV7-3 and TRBJ2-1; 14 bases are shared with TRBD2. The CDR3 consists of 15 residues. Germline CDR1 and CDR2: SGHTA and FQGTGA. Trimming removed 1 base from V and 9 bases from J; junction bases left unmatched: 2. The CDR3 loop is CASSLRTSGRSEQFF. DNA for the CDR3: TGTGCCAGCAGCTTAAGGACTAGCGGGAGGTCTGAGCAGTTCTTC.

The V and J genes are TRBV7-3 and TRBJ2-3, with D possibly matching TRBD2 (6 bases). V gave up 6 bases and J gave up 4 bases, with 17 bases separating them. CDR3 length equals 15 residues. In germline, CDR1 is SGHTA, CDR2 FQGTGA. The CDR3 loop is CASSTTPGVADTQYF. In DNA, the CDR3 is TGTGCCAGCAGTACAACCCCGGGAGTGGCAGATACGCAGTATTTT. Full variable domain (remainder filled in from reference TRBV7-3 and TRBJ2-3): GAGVSQTPSNKVTEKGKYVELRCDPISGHTALYWYRQSLGQGPEFLIYFQGTGAADDSGLPNDRFFAVRPEGSVSTLKIQRTERGDSAVYLCASSTTPGVADTQYFGPGTRLTVL.

This clone was seen a single time. The chain has TRBV27 and TRBJ2-7; D not resolved. The germline CDR1 and CDR2 sequences are MNHEY and SMNVEV (reference sequence). Trimming removed 6 bases at V and 3 bases at J, with 12 bases between. This CDR3 is built from 13 residues. For the CDR3, the DNA is TGTGCCAGCAGACCTTCGATCTACTACGAGCAGTACTTC. As protein: CASRPSIYYEQYF.